The present entry profiles one T cell receptor beta chain with its context. What it binds is unknown. The entry originates in a study of siplizumab effects on memory and regulatory T cells. Study observations and caveats: Most alloreactive clones went unmapped to unstimulated subsets; only a minor fraction mapped.

Sequenced by immunoSEQ multiplex PCR; TCRdb stores in-frame clones only, minus some. Counted here are about 100,000 clones, 85% to 95% occurring once; the ten biggest clones make up about 1.2%. Germline V gene data show CDR1 as KGHSH and CDR2 as LQKENI. This CDR3 is 16 amino acids long. Trimming removed 0 bases at V and 5 bases at J, with 16 bases between. The clonotype was recovered from a human donor in good health. What was sequenced was non-Treg CD4+ T cells sorted from blood. The J gene is TRBJ1-1, the V gene TRBV18; D remains ambiguous. CDR3 protein: CASSPPSATIRTEAFF. For the CDR3, the DNA is TGTGCCAGCTCACCACCATCGGCGACAATTCGGACTGAAGCTTTCTTT.